This entry features one TCR beta chain sequence. The library was built from 400 ng RNA with molecular barcoded adaptors for alpha/delta and beta/gamma chains. TCRdb analysed the reads with MiXCR anew, one entry per CDR3 protein. The data contain tens of thousands of distinct CDR3 sequences, nearly 20% of them singletons. The data stem from a study of read filtering for tumor transcriptome and immune sequencing. Study summary: Revised staging placed roughly 8 patients in R-ISS I, about 15 in II, six or seven in III.

Germline V gene lookup returns CDR1 SEHNR and CDR2 FQNEAQ (reference sequence). The CDR3 length is 13 residues. Deletions cut 4 bases from V and 4 bases from J, with 10 bases between. Sequencing used a population of CD138-negative cells sorted from bone marrow. This receptor was obtained from a donor aged 40 or older with multiple myeloma. The chain links TRBV7-9 to TRBJ2-5; D is ambiguous. The CDR3 DNA reads TGTGCCAGCAGCTCCCAAAGAGGAGAGACCCAGTACTTC. Protein sequence: CASSSQRGETQYF. Full variable domain (remainder filled in from reference TRBV7-9 and TRBJ2-5): DTGVSQNPRHKITKRGQNVTFRCDPISEHNRLYWYRQTLGQGPEFLTYFQNEAQLEKSRLLSDRFSAERPKGSFSTLEIQRTEQGDSAMYLCASSSQRGETQYFGPGTRLLVL.